What follows are 27 T cell receptor beta chains derived from one specimen sequenced in a study of OX40 agonist ivuxolimab in advanced cancers. Profiling relied on immunoSEQ multiplex PCR, and the TCRdb table lists in-frame clones only, not all of them. The repertoire holds approximately 99,000 clones, approximately 93% seen once, with less than 0.2% in the top ten. Source: CD4+ or CD8+ T cells sorted from blood, taken in a trial of the OX40 agonist ivuxolimab. All receptors derive from an adult with an advanced solid tumor such as melanoma, head and neck, liver or kidney cancer.

The CDR3 coding sequence is TGCGCCAGCAGCCCGGACAGACCTAACACTGAAGCTTTCTTT. Its protein product is CASSPDRPNTEAFF. The genes are TRBV5-1 and TRBJ1-1, with D perhaps matching TRBD1 (6 bases). Looked up from germline, CDR1 is SGHRS and CDR2 is YFSETQ. CDR3 size: 14 residues. V lost 4 bases and J lost 2, with 12 bases in between.

The chain employs TRBV5-6 and TRBJ1-4, with TRBD1 matching 10 bases. V gave up 4 bases and J gave up 8 bases; unmatched junction bases: 8. The CDR3 is made up of 15 amino acids. In germline, CDR1 is SGHDT, CDR2 YYEEEE. For the CDR3, the DNA is TGTGCCAGCAGCGGGGGACAGGGGCGAAGGGAAAAACTGTTTTTT. Amino acid sequence: CASSGGQGRREKLFF. Full variable domain (outside the CDR3, taken from reference TRBV5-6 and TRBJ1-4): DAGVTQSPTHLIKTRGQQVTLRCSPKSGHDTVSWYQQALGQGPQFIFQYYEEEERQRGNFPDRFSGHQFPNYSSELNVNALLLGDSALYLCASSGGQGRREKLFFGSGTQLSVL.

Only one count was recorded for this clone. The rearrangement links TRBV5-6 to TRBJ2-7; 7 bases are a match to TRBD2. V gave up 3 bases and J gave up 5 bases; unmatched junction bases: 11. Germline V gene data show CDR1 as SGHDT and CDR2 as YYEEEE. CDR3 length equals 15 residues. CDR3 sequence: CASSSGLVGSDEQYF. The CDR3 DNA sequence: TGTGCCAGCAGCTCAGGACTAGTCGGAAGCGACGAGCAGTACTTC.

The V gene is TRBV6-5, the J gene TRBJ1-2, with D unresolved. With 7 bases removed from V and 5 bases from J, the gap between germline ends came to 14 bases. This CDR3 contains 13 residues. CDR1 MNHEY and CDR2 SVGAGI come from the germline V gene. CDR3 sequence reads: CASTERKGYGYTF. Written as DNA, the CDR3 is TGTGCCAGCACCGAAAGAAAGGGATATGGCTACACCTTC.

V and J are TRBV2 and TRBJ1-1, with 11 positions matching TRBD1. CDR3 size: 14 residues. V lost 6 bases, J lost 9 bases, and 9 bases stayed unmatched. Germline V gene sequence: CDR1 SNHLY, CDR2 FYNNEI. This chain's CDR3 is CASRDGTGGTKAFF. The CDR3 bases are TGTGCCAGCAGGGACGGGACAGGGGGAACCAAAGCTTTCTTT.

The genes are TRBV7-2 and TRBJ2-2; D possibly corresponds to TRBD1 (6 bases). Trimming took off 1 base at V and 5 bases at J, with 11 bases between the two ends. From germline, CDR1 is SGHTA and CDR2 FQGNSA. The CDR3 totals 15 residues. CDR3 in amino acids: CASSLGWTATGELFF. The CDR3, as DNA: TGTGCCAGCAGCTTAGGTTGGACAGCTACCGGGGAGCTGTTTTTT. The full variable domain, its missing parts supplied by reference TRBV7-2 and TRBJ2-2, is GAGVSQSPSNKVTEKGKDVELRCDPISGHTALYWYRQSLGQGLEFLIYFQGNSAPDKSGLPSDRFSAERTGGSVSTLTIQRTQQEDSAVYLCASSLGWTATGELFFGEGSRLTVL.

A few counts support this clone. The CDR3 DNA is TGTGCCAGCAGTTCGGGACAGCCGAACACTGAAGCTTTCTTT. As protein: CASSSGQPNTEAFF. The genes are TRBV28 and TRBJ1-1, with 7 bases identical to TRBD1. The J segment lost 1 base and the V segment lost 4 bases, leaving 3 bases of the junction unmatched. Germline CDR1 reads MDHEN; CDR2 reads SYDVKM. The CDR3 length is 14 residues.

The gene calls are TRBV5-6 and TRBJ1-4; perhaps TRBD1 as D (6 bases). Looked up from germline, CDR1 is SGHDT and CDR2 is YYEEEE. Between the trimmed V and J ends, which lost 3 bases and 4 bases, there was a span of 13 bases. The CDR3 extends over 15 amino acids. The CDR3 DNA sequence: TGTGCCAGCAGCTCCATACAGGGAAGTAATGAAAAACTGTTTTTT. Its translation: CASSSIQGSNEKLFF.

The chain has TRBV28 and TRBJ2-7; 9 nucleotides align to TRBD1. V lost 3 bases to trimming and J lost 4 bases; unmatched junction nucleotides: 10. The CDR3 spans 16 residues. Germline V gene sequence: CDR1 MDHEN, CDR2 SYDVKM. CDR3 bases: TGTGCCAGCAGTTTCGTGGACAGGGGACCGTCGTACGAGCAGTACTTC. Translation: CASSFVDRGPSYEQYF.

The genes are TRBV14 and TRBJ1-2; D unresolved. The CDR3 consists of 13 residues. Germline V gives CDR1 SGHDN, CDR2 FVKESK. V was pared by 4 bases and J by 8 bases, with 14 bases between. The CDR3 sequence: CASSRGGFGGYTF. CDR3 nucleotide sequence: TGTGCCAGCAGCCGAGGAGGCTTCGGGGGCTACACCTTC.

The chain couples TRBV6-4 to TRBJ1-2; D unresolved. The CDR3 runs 15 residues. Germline CDR1 is MRHNA and CDR2 is SNTAGT. Trimming stripped 6 bases from V and 2 bases from J, with 16 bases between. The CDR3 nucleotides are TGTGCCAGCAGCAAAATAGCGGACTCGAACTATGGCTACACCTTC. This encodes CASSKIADSNYGYTF.

This clone appeared a few times. The J gene is TRBJ2-7, the V gene TRBV6-1, with a weak D call TRBD1 (6 bases). The CDR3 runs 13 residues. With 6 bases removed from V and 6 bases from J, the gap between germline ends came to 15 bases. CDR1 and CDR2 from the germline V gene are MNHNS and SASEGT. The CDR3 spells CASRTGPSGEQYF. The CDR3 DNA reads as TGTGCCAGCAGAACAGGGCCCTCCGGCGAGCAGTACTTC.

The gene calls are TRBV5-1 and TRBJ2-5; perhaps TRBD2 as D (6 bases). The CDR3 runs to 15 residues. V shed 0 bases and J shed 3 bases, with 12 bases lying between them. Germline CDR1 and CDR2: SGHRS and YFSETQ. The CDR3 loop reads CASSLARWGEETQYF. Written as DNA, the CDR3 is TGCGCCAGCAGCTTGGCCCGGTGGGGGGAAGAGACCCAGTACTTC.

V and J are TRBV10-2 and TRBJ1-5, with a tentative D call TRBD1 (5 bases). This CDR3 region has 16 residues. The V gene lost 6 bases and the J gene lost 6 bases, with 21 bases spanning the gap. CDR1 is WSHSY and CDR2 is SAAADI in the germline V gene. The CDR3 spells CASSRGSGAQSQPQHF. The CDR3 nucleotides read TGCGCCAGCAGCCGGGGTTCCGGGGCGCAGAGTCAGCCCCAGCATTTT.

The gene calls are TRBV5-1 and TRBJ1-5, with TRBD1 as a possible D gene (5 bases). The V gene's germline CDR1 is SGHRS and CDR2 YFSETQ. The CDR3 totals 15 residues. V lost 1 base and J 2 bases, leaving 10 bases between the germline ends. The CDR3 is CASSLQGGRNQPQHF. CDR3 sequence (DNA): TGCGCCAGCAGCTTGCAGGGAGGACGCAATCAGCCCCAGCATTTT.

The chain is built from TRBV18 and TRBJ1-5; no firm D call. Deletions cut 6 bases from V and 5 bases from J, with 11 bases between. CDR3 size: 13 residues. CDR1 is KGHSH, CDR2 LQKENI, per germline. The CDR3 region has the DNA TGTGCCAGCTCTGATTGGGTCGATCAGCCCCAGCATTTT. Residues: CASSDWVDQPQHF.

The chain combines TRBV7-2 with TRBJ2-2; D gene ambiguous. Trimming stripped 4 bases from V and 0 bases from J, with 12 bases between. The CDR3 totals 16 residues. Germline CDR1 SGHTA, CDR2 FQGNSA. The CDR3 spells CASSYLPPSNTGELFF. For the CDR3, the DNA is TGTGCCAGCAGCTATCTTCCCCCCTCGAACACCGGGGAGCTGTTTTTT.

This chain uses TRBV6-1 with TRBJ1-2; D is possibly TRBD1 (5 bases). The germline gives CDR1 MNHNS, CDR2 SASEGT. This CDR3 has 13 amino acids. V lost 6 bases and J 2 bases, leaving 10 bases between the germline ends. CDR3 nucleotides: TGTGCCAGCAGCGAACGGGGCAACTATGGCTACACCTTC. Protein sequence: CASSERGNYGYTF.

This rearrangement joins TRBV9 to TRBJ2-2; no firm D call. V was shortened by 2 bases and J by 4 bases, with 3 bases between the two germline ends. CDR1 and CDR2 (germline): SGDLS, YYNGEE. The CDR3 loop spans 12 amino acids. The CDR3 region has the DNA TGTGCCAGCAGCGTCCTCACCGGGGAGCTGTTTTTT. This codes for CASSVLTGELFF.

This chain links TRBV19 with TRBJ2-2; no firm D call. The V gene lost 5 bases and the J gene lost 1 base, with 8 bases spanning the gap. The V gene's germline CDR1 is LNHDA and CDR2 SQIVND (reference sequence). This CDR3 has 14 amino acids. Written as DNA, the CDR3 is TGTGCCAGTAGTCGTAAAGGGAACACCGGGGAGCTGTTTTTT. This sequence encodes CASSRKGNTGELFF.

The CDR3 loop is CASSPGQGDPYEQYF. CDR3 in DNA: TGTGCCAGCTCACCGGGACAGGGTGATCCCTACGAGCAGTACTTC. The V and J genes are TRBV18 and TRBJ2-5; 9 bases map to TRBD1. TRBJ2-7 explains the end of the DNA better; the J call may be wrong. Germline V CDR1 and CDR2: KGHSH, LQKENI. CDR3 length: 15 residues.

The chain employs TRBV28 and TRBJ2-2; the match to TRBD2 covers 11 bases. This CDR3 is 14 amino acids long. The V and J ends lost 6 bases and 7 bases, in that order; junction bases with no gene match: 4. Germline lookup yields CDR1 MDHEN and CDR2 SYDVKM. CDR3 loop: CASSTSGSGGELFF. CDR3 nucleotide sequence: TGTGCCAGCAGCACTAGCGGGAGTGGCGGGGAGCTGTTTTTT.

CDR3: CASSLSGQGISYEQYF. CDR3 nucleotide sequence: TGCGCCAGCAGCTTGTCGGGACAGGGTATCTCCTACGAGCAGTACTTC. The chain joins TRBV5-1 to TRBJ2-7; 9 bases agree with TRBD1. Germline-derived CDR1 and CDR2 are SGHRS and YFSETQ. Trimming at V came to 1 base and at J to 0 bases, leaving 5 bases not matched to a gene. The CDR3 is 16 residues long.

V and J are TRBV7-8 and TRBJ1-1; tentatively, D is TRBD1 (6 bases). The CDR3 has 15 residues. V lost 2 bases and J lost 1, with 11 bases in between. The germline gives CDR1 SGHVS, CDR2 FQNEAQ. The CDR3 DNA reads TGTGCCAGCAGCTTAAGGGGGGGCAGGAACACTGAAGCTTTCTTT. This encodes CASSLRGGRNTEAFF.

There are a few counts of this clone. This rearrangement joins TRBV7-8 to TRBJ2-1, with D perhaps TRBD1 or TRBD2 (5 bases each). CDR1 is SGHVS and CDR2 is FQNEAQ in the germline V gene. The CDR3 loop spans 14 amino acids. Trimming removed 3 bases at V and 5 bases at J, with 11 bases between. The CDR3 nucleotides read TGTGCCAGCAGCTTTGGGGGATGGGACAATGAGCAGTTCTTC. It yields the protein CASSFGGWDNEQFF.

V usage is TRBV15 and J usage is TRBJ1-5; tentative D call: TRBD1 (6 bases). There are 16 residues in the CDR3. V was shortened by 0 bases and J by 6 bases, with 15 bases between the two germline ends. CDR1 and CDR2 from the germline V gene are LNHNV and YYDKDF (reference sequence). The CDR3 sequence: CATSRDRQGTGQPQHF. The CDR3 bases are TGTGCCACCAGCAGAGACCGGCAGGGGACGGGTCAGCCCCAGCATTTT.

The chain links TRBV10-3 to TRBJ1-6, with D perhaps matching TRBD1 (5 bases). This CDR3 is built from 15 residues. V was shortened by 2 bases and J by 9 bases, with 14 bases between the two germline ends. Germline loops: CDR1 ENHRY, CDR2 SYGVKD. CDR3 sequence: CAISERGGGSSPLHF. DNA for the CDR3: TGTGCCATCAGTGAGAGGGGCGGGGGTTCTTCACCCCTCCACTTT.